A single sample gave rise to the 19 T cell receptor beta chains below, sequenced in a study of T cell repertoires in cytomegalovirus infection (dated by TCRdb to the late 2010s). The sequencer listed for this sample is Illumina HiSeq 1500. TCRdb passed the public sequencing reads through fastp at Q25 and MiXCR, retaining productive beta sequences. Rows merge per CDR3 protein into single entries with the most common DNA and genes. The sample records 350,000 to 550,000 distinct CDR3 sequences, under 40% of which are singletons. The leading ten clones occupy roughly an eighth of the sample. Material: PBMCs. The receptors shown here come from a human donor in good health (CMV status not recorded). Some clones in this sample may be carry-over from other donors' samples.

In its sample, this clonotype was seen many times. V gene TRBV7-2 combines with J gene TRBJ2-5; D is possibly TRBD2 (6 bases). Trimming took off 1 base at V and 5 bases at J, with 20 bases between the two ends. This CDR3 is built from 17 residues. Looked up from germline, CDR1 is SGHTA and CDR2 is FQGNSA. The CDR3 loop reads CASSLESTSARGETQYF. CDR3 nucleotide sequence: TGTGCCAGCAGCTTAGAGAGCACTAGTGCCCGGGGGGAGACCCAGTACTTC.

V is TRBV9 and J is TRBJ2-4, with D possibly matching TRBD1 (5 bases). Germline CDR1 and CDR2: SGDLS and YYNGEE. V lost 4 bases, J lost 2 bases, and 16 bases lay in between. CDR3 size: 16 residues. The CDR3 here is CASSPGLKGTKNIQYF. CDR3 sequence (DNA): TGTGCCAGCAGCCCCGGCCTAAAGGGGACCAAAAACATTCAGTACTTC. The full variable domain, its missing parts supplied by reference TRBV9 and TRBJ2-4, is DSGVTQTPKHLITATGQRVTLRCSPRSGDLSVYWYQQSLDQGLQFLIQYYNGEERAKGNILERFSAQQFPDLHSELNLSSLELGDSALYFCASSPGLKGTKNIQYFGAGTRLSVL.

This rearrangement joins TRBV19 to TRBJ1-2; D gene ambiguous. Germline CDR1 LNHDA, CDR2 SQIVND (reference sequence). V lost 9 bases, J lost 8 bases, and 13 bases lay in between. This CDR3 is 11 amino acids long. CDR3 nucleotide sequence: TGTGCCAGCAACACTCTCGGGGGCTACACCTTC. Protein product: CASNTLGGYTF.

This clonotype turned up a few times. The chain recombines TRBV7-2 with TRBJ1-2, with a tentative D call TRBD1 (5 bases). The V end lost 2 bases, the J end lost 6 bases, and 16 bases lay between the germline ends. The CDR3 contains 15 residues. Per the germline V gene, CDR1 is SGHTA and CDR2 is FQGNSA. The CDR3 bases are TGTGCCAGCAGCTTATTTGTTCACTCGGGGGATGGCTACACCTTC. Its translation is CASSLFVHSGDGYTF.

This clonotype was seen only once. No conserved phenylalanine or tryptophan ends this CDR3, so it is likely a read error. This rearrangement joins TRBV7-2 to TRBJ1-1, with 9 nucleotides matching TRBD1. The CDR3 has 13 residues. J gave up 8 bases and V 3 bases, and 4 bases lay outside the gene matches. CDR1 and CDR2 (germline): SGHTA, FQGNSA. Here the CDR3 DNA reads TGTGCCAGCAGCTTGGACAGGGGACCGGAAGCTTTCTTG. It yields the protein CASSLDRGPEAFL.

The V and J genes are TRBV2 and TRBJ2-2; a weak D match, TRBD1 (6 bases). CDR1 is SNHLY and CDR2 is FYNNEI in the germline V gene. CDR3 length: 17 amino acids. With 6 bases removed from V and 5 bases from J, the gap between germline ends came to 22 bases. In nucleotides, the CDR3 is TGTGCCAGCAGCGAGGGGGACCGACGGTTCCGGACCGGGGAGCTGTTTTTT. Protein product: CASSEGDRRFRTGELFF.

This clonotype was counted at least ten times. V usage is TRBV7-2 and J usage is TRBJ2-7; D is perhaps TRBD2 (6 bases). Between the trimmed V and J ends, which lost 5 bases and 0 bases, there was a span of 11 bases. CDR3 size: 14 residues. Germline V lookup: CDR1 SGHTA, CDR2 FQGNSA. CDR3 residues: CASSPGLSSYEQYF. As DNA, the CDR3 is TGTGCCAGCAGCCCGGGACTTAGCTCCTACGAGCAGTACTTC.

This clonotype has just a few counts. The rearrangement joins TRBV19 to TRBJ1-2; D remains ambiguous. The CDR3 totals 12 residues. V lost 3 bases and J 8 bases, leaving 10 bases between the germline ends. CDR1 LNHDA and CDR2 SQIVND come from the germline V gene (reference sequence). The CDR3 here is CASSISGFGYTF. In nucleotides, the CDR3 is TGTGCCAGTAGTATCTCTGGGTTCGGCTACACCTTC.

The chain couples TRBV24-1 to TRBJ2-5, with 9 bases aligning to TRBD1. The CDR3 consists of 15 residues. Germline values: CDR1 KGHDR, CDR2 SFDVKD. The V gene end was trimmed by 6 bases and the J gene end by 2 bases; junction bases not matched to a gene: 6. CDR3 sequence: CATSYRDRDQETQYF. The CDR3 coding sequence is TGTGCCACCAGTTACCGGGACAGGGATCAAGAGACCCAGTACTTC.

This chain links TRBV4-3 with TRBJ2-1, with TRBD2 matching 9 bases. The CDR3 totals 14 residues. Germline lookup yields CDR1 LGHNA and CDR2 YSLEER. V lost 3 bases, J lost 7 bases, and 4 bases stayed unmatched. CDR3 in amino acids: CASSHGSGGNEQFF. DNA of the CDR3: TGCGCCAGCAGCCACGGAAGCGGGGGGAATGAGCAGTTCTTC.

The V call is TRBV20-1, the J call TRBJ1-1, with D perhaps matching TRBD1 (6 bases). The CDR3 is 15 amino acids. In germline, CDR1 is DFQATT, CDR2 SNEGSKA (reference sequence). V lost 1 base to trimming and J lost 4 bases, with 16 bases between them. As DNA, the CDR3 is TGCAGTGCTAGAGGCCCCGGGGTGGGGGCCACTGAAGCTTTCTTT. Translated, it gives CSARGPGVGATEAFF.

This clonotype was seen many times. The rearrangement joins TRBV7-6 to TRBJ2-1; TRBD2 matches at 10 bases. V trimming: 8 bases; J trimming: 6 bases; junction bases outside the gene matches: 10. This CDR3 has 15 residues. Germline assignment: CDR1 SGHVS and CDR2 FNYEAQ. CDR3 loop: CASSTQRGGPNEQFF. CDR3 nucleotide sequence: TGTGCCAGCTCAACGCAGCGGGGGGGCCCCAATGAGCAGTTCTTC.

This clonotype has a handful of counts. The chain links TRBV6-2 or TRBV6-3 to TRBJ2-5, with TRBD1 matching 8 bases. The CDR3 runs to 14 residues. The germline CDR1 and CDR2 sequences are MNHEY and SVGEGT. The J segment lost 4 bases and the V segment lost 8 bases, leaving 9 bases of the junction unmatched. This chain's CDR3 is CASSDREFSETQYF. DNA of the CDR3: TGTGCCAGCTCGGACAGGGAGTTCTCAGAGACCCAGTACTTC.

Of note for this clonotype: The final CDR3 position lacks the conserved phenylalanine or tryptophan, pointing to a likely read error. The CDR3 reads CATSALDRDQETQYL. Written as DNA, the CDR3 is TGTGCCACCAGTGCCCTGGACAGAGACCAAGAGACCCAGTACTTA. The chain employs TRBV24-1 and TRBJ2-5, with TRBD1 as a possible D gene (6 bases). The CDR3 has 15 amino acids. Germline loops: CDR1 KGHDR, CDR2 SFDVKD. The V end lost 5 bases, the J end lost 0 bases, and 12 bases lay between the germline ends.

The chain joins TRBV5-5 to TRBJ2-7, with a tentative D call TRBD1 (6 bases). Trimming took off 4 bases at V and 4 bases at J, with 9 bases between the two ends. Per the germline V gene, CDR1 is SGHKS and CDR2 is YYEKEE (reference sequence). CDR3 length: 12 amino acids. In DNA, the CDR3 is TGTGCCAGCAGCACAGACAGGTACGAGCAGTACTTC. Translated: CASSTDRYEQYF.

The chain is built from TRBV5-1 and TRBJ1-3; no clear D gene. CDR3 length equals 17 residues. Germline V CDR1 and CDR2: SGHRS, YFSETQ. V lost 1 base and J lost 0, with 14 bases in between. Here the CDR3 reads CASSLWAGGTSGNTIYF. The CDR3, as DNA: TGCGCCAGCAGCTTGTGGGCAGGAGGAACCTCTGGAAACACCATATATTTT.

This clonotype was seen a handful of times. The chain combines TRBV27 with TRBJ1-2; no clear D. The germline V gene encodes CDR1 MNHEY and CDR2 SMNVEV (reference sequence). CDR3 length equals 16 residues. V lost 5 bases and J 0 bases, leaving 16 bases between the germline ends. The CDR3 DNA reads as TGTGCCAGCAGTCTCCAATCAAGCACAGCTAACTATGGCTACACCTTC. It encodes CASSLQSSTANYGYTF.

This chain joins TRBV5-4 and TRBJ1-1; the match to TRBD1 covers 7 bases. Germline V gene data show CDR1 as SGHNT and CDR2 as YYREEE (reference sequence). CDR3 length: 14 amino acids. The J segment lost 7 bases and the V segment lost 5 bases, leaving 11 bases of the junction unmatched. This CDR3 reads CASRYFDRVNEAFF. CDR3 DNA sequence: TGTGCCAGCAGGTATTTCGACAGGGTGAATGAAGCTTTCTTT.

This clonotype was detected only a few times. The gene calls are TRBV6-2 or TRBV6-3 and TRBJ2-7, with D possibly matching TRBD1 (6 bases). This CDR3 has 15 amino acids. The ends were cut back, 6 bases at V and 0 bases at J, with 15 bases in the middle. Germline CDR1 reads MNHEY; CDR2 reads SVGEGT. Written as DNA, the CDR3 is TGTGCCAGCAGCCACAGGGCGGTTAGCTCCTACGAGCAGTACTTC. It yields the protein CASSHRAVSSYEQYF.